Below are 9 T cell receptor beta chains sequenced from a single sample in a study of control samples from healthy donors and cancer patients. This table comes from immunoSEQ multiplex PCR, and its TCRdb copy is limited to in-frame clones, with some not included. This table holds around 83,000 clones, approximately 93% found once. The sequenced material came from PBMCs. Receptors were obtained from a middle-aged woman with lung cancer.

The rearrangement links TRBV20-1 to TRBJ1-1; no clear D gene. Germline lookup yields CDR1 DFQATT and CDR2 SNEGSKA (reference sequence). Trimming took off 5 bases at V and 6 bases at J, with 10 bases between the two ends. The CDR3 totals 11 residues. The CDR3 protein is CSAHPGAEAFF. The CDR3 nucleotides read TGCAGTGCTCACCCTGGTGCTGAAGCTTTCTTT.

The CDR3 here is CASELRGGNTIYF. CDR3 sequence (DNA): TGTGCCAGCGAGTTGCGGGGGGGAAACACCATATATTTT. The rearrangement joins TRBV6-5 to TRBJ1-3; tentative D call: TRBD1 (5 bases). CDR3 size: 13 residues. The V gene's germline CDR1 is MNHEY and CDR2 SVGAGI. Trimming took off 8 bases at V and 4 bases at J, with 12 bases between the two ends.

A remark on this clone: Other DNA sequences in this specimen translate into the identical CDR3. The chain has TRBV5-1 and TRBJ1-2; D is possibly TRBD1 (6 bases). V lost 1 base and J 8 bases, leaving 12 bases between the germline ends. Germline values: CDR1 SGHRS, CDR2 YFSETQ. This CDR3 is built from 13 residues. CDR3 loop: CASSLYRESGYTF. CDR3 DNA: TGCGCCAGCAGCTTGTACAGGGAAAGCGGCTACACCTTC.

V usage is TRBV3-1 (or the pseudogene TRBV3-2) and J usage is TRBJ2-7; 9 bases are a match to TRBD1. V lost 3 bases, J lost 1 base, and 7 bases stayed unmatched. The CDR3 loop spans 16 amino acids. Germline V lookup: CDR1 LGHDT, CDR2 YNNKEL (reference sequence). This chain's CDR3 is CASSHVLGQGSYEQYF. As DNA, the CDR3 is TGTGCCAGCAGCCACGTCTTGGGACAGGGTTCCTACGAGCAGTACTTC.

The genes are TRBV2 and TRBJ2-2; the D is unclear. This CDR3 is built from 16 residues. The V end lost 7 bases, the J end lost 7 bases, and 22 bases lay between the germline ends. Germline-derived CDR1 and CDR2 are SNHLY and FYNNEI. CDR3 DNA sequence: TGTGCCAGCACCGAAGATGGACCATCTTATGACGGGGAGCTGTTTTTT. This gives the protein CASTEDGPSYDGELFF.

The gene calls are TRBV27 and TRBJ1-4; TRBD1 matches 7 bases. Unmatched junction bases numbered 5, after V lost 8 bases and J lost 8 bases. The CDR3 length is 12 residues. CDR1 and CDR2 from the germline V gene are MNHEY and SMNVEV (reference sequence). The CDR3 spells CASSTGNEKLFF. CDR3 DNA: TGTGCCAGCTCGACAGGGAACGAAAAACTGTTTTTT.

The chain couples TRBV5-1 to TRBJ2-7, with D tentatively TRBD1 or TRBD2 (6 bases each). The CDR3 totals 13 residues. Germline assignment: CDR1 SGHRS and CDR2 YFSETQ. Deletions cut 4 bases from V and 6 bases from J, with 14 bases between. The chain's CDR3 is CASSPLQGGEQYF. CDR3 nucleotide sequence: TGCGCCAGCAGCCCTCTACAGGGAGGCGAGCAGTACTTC.

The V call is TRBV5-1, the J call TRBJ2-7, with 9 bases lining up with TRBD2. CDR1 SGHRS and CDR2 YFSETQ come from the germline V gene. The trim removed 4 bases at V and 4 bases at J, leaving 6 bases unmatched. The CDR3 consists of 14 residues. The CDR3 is CASSPRLADYEQYF. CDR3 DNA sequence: TGCGCCAGCAGCCCCCGACTAGCGGATTACGAGCAGTACTTC.

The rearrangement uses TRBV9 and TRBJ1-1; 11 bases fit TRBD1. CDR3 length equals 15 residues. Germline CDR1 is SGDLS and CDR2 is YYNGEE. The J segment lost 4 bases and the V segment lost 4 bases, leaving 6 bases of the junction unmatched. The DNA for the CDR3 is TGTGCCAGCAGCCCTAGGACAGGGGGCTTCACTGAAGCTTTCTTT. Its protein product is CASSPRTGGFTEAFF.